The 14 T cell receptor beta chains below all came from one sample that was sequenced in a study of cytomegalovirus exposure and HLA in healthy donors. The PCR contained 60 Vbeta and 13 Jbeta primers. The method was immunoSEQ multiplex PCR; TCRdb's version includes in-frame clones alone and lacks a portion of them. The sample carries roughly 100,000 clones, 76% recorded once. The sequenced sample was PBMCs. The receptors shown here come from a man aged 35 to 55 in good health and CMV-seronegative.

This clone showed up just a few times. The V gene is TRBV15, the J gene TRBJ1-2; TRBD1 might be the D (6 bases). There are 14 residues in the CDR3. The germline CDR1 and CDR2 sequences are LNHNV and YYDKDF (reference sequence). V was trimmed by 1 base and J by 7 bases, leaving 13 bases between them. The CDR3 DNA reads TGTGCCACCAGCAGAGGAAAGGGAGGGGGTGGCTACACCTTC. This codes for CATSRGKGGGGYTF.

The sample holds a few counts of this clone. This chain uses TRBV9 with TRBJ2-5; 8 bases line up with TRBD2. Germline V CDR1 and CDR2: SGDLS, YYNGEE. Losses at the gene ends were 3 bases for V and 1 base for J; bases not matched to a gene: 11. CDR3 size: 17 residues. In DNA, the CDR3 is TGTGCCAGCAGCGAGGGGGATCGGGGGGGCCTCCAAGAGACCCAGTACTTC. It translates to CASSEGDRGGLQETQYF.

This clone was counted only a few times. This CDR3 is CASSILAGGPNTGELFF. Written as DNA, the CDR3 is TGTGCCAGCAGCATACTAGCGGGAGGGCCGAACACCGGGGAGCTGTTTTTT. The V and J genes are TRBV7-2 and TRBJ2-2; TRBD2 aligns across 13 bases. CDR3 size: 17 residues. Germline-derived CDR1 and CDR2 are SGHTA and FQGNSA. V shed 5 bases, J shed 0 bases, and the junction held 3 bases outside the gene matches.

The chain couples TRBV19 to TRBJ2-7, with 7 bases identical to TRBD1. J lost 0 bases, V lost 3 bases, and 2 bases had no gene match. The CDR3 has 14 amino acids. The V gene's germline CDR1 is LNHDA and CDR2 SQIVND (reference sequence). CDR3 sequence (DNA): TGTGCCAGTAGTATGAGACAGGGCTCCTACGAGCAGTACTTC. Residues: CASSMRQGSYEQYF.

The chain couples TRBV18 to TRBJ2-5; D remains unclear. The end of the DNA aligns better with TRBJ2-7, so the J call may be wrong. Germline-derived CDR1 and CDR2 are KGHSH and LQKENI. The CDR3 covers 13 residues. CDR3 sequence reads: CASSPEWGYEQYF. The CDR3 region has the DNA TGTGCCAGCTCACCTGAATGGGGCTACGAGCAGTACTTC.

The rearrangement uses TRBV9 and TRBJ2-5, with 7 bases identical to TRBD1. V trimming: 0 bases; J trimming: 5 bases; junction bases outside the gene matches: 7. The V gene's germline CDR1 is SGDLS and CDR2 YYNGEE. This CDR3 has 15 amino acids. CDR3 nucleotides: TGTGCCAGCAGCGTAGAAGGCAGGGGGTGGGAGACCCAGTACTTC. The encoded protein is CASSVEGRGWETQYF.

As regards this clone: The junction does not match germline at one end; this may be a read error. V is TRBV7-9 and J is TRBJ2-7, with 9 bases identical to TRBD2. Germline loops: CDR1 SEHNR, CDR2 FQNEAQ (reference sequence). CDR3 length: 18 amino acids. Here the CDR3 DNA reads TGTTCCAGCAGCTTTGGATTACTAGCGGGCAGGAGTTCCTACGAGCAGTACTTC. It codes for CSSSFGLLAGRSSYEQYF.

The chain employs TRBV6-1 and TRBJ1-3; TRBD1 matches 7 bases. Germline V gene data show CDR1 as MNHNS and CDR2 as SASEGT. V shed 6 bases, J shed 0 bases, and the junction held 2 bases outside the gene matches. CDR3 length: 14 residues. The CDR3 loop reads CASRGTVSGNTIYF. DNA for the CDR3: TGTGCCAGCAGGGGGACAGTCTCTGGAAACACCATATATTTT.

As concerns this clone: At one end, the junction sequence differs from germline, possibly due to a read error. The chain is built from TRBV7-9 and TRBJ2-7; perhaps TRBD1 as D (5 bases). The CDR3 covers 15 residues. Germline V gene lookup returns CDR1 SEHNR and CDR2 FQNEAQ (reference sequence). The chain's CDR3 is CSSSLGAFFAYEQYF. The CDR3 DNA sequence: TGTTCCAGCAGCTTAGGGGCCTTTTTTGCCTACGAGCAGTACTTC.

Comment on this clone: At one of its ends the junction is not consistent with the germline gene, which may arise from a read error. This CDR3 is CSARGGGPLHF. CDR3 coding DNA: TGCAGTGCCAGAGGGGGCGGACCCCTCCACTTT. The V gene is TRBV20-1, the J gene TRBJ1-6; TRBD1 matches 7 bases. Germline CDR1 DFQATT, CDR2 SNEGSKA (reference sequence). CDR3 length: 11 amino acids.

The rearrangement joins TRBV4-1 to TRBJ2-2; 9 bases map to TRBD1. This CDR3 region has 17 residues. The V gene's germline CDR1 is MGHRA and CDR2 YSYEKL. The V and J ends lost 4 bases and 4 bases, in that order; junction bases with no gene match: 10. The CDR3, as DNA: TGCGCCAGCAGCCTAAACGACAGGGGGACGGGCACCGGGGAGCTGTTTTTT. Encoded protein: CASSLNDRGTGTGELFF.

The V call is TRBV4-2, the J call TRBJ2-3, with TRBD2 matching over 10 bases. The CDR3 is made up of 17 amino acids. V shed 0 bases and J 5 bases; nucleotides not matched to a gene: 8. The germline gives CDR1 LGHNA, CDR2 YNFKEQ. CDR3 sequence: CASSQDLSGGALDTQYF. The CDR3 nucleotides are TGTGCCAGCAGCCAAGATCTGAGCGGGGGGGCACTAGATACGCAGTATTTT.

The chain has TRBV30 and TRBJ1-2, with a weak D call TRBD1 (5 bases). The CDR3 sequence is 13 residues long. The germline V gene encodes CDR1 GTSNPN and CDR2 SVGIG (reference sequence). V lost 3 bases, J lost 8 bases, and 16 bases lay in between. The CDR3 DNA reads TGTGCCTGGAGCCCGACGCAGGGTAAAGGCTACACCTTC. Translating it yields CAWSPTQGKGYTF.

This clone was seen a single time. This chain joins TRBV2 and TRBJ1-6; TRBD1 agrees at 10 bases. Germline trimming cut 6 bases from V and 2 bases from J; bases unmatched to any gene: 1. Germline V gene data show CDR1 as SNHLY and CDR2 as FYNNEI. CDR3 length: 15 residues. DNA for the CDR3: TGTGCCAGCAGGGGACAGGGGCCCTATAATTCACCCCTCCACTTT. It codes for CASRGQGPYNSPLHF.